A selection of T cell receptor beta chains follows, all from one sample in a study of blood T cell repertoires in COVID-19. The table came from immunoSEQ multiplex PCR; TCRdb's copy has only in-frame clones and leaves some out. Among roughly 200,000 clones listed, roughly 86% were seen once. The sequenced material came from PBMCs or T cells enriched from blood (not recorded which). The receptor set was obtained from a man aged 35-49 years with acute COVID-19. The CDR3 runs from the conserved cysteine through the conserved F or W. D genes are given only for firm matches. Where a row states a size, it is once, few, many or the class of an expanded clone; other rows omit it.

once | TRBJ1-1 | TRBV3-1/TRBV3-2 | NA | CASSRGQGKGAFF | TGTGCCAGCAGCCGAGGACAAGGCAAGGGAGCTTTCTTT
NA | TRBJ2-1 | TRBV2 | TRBD2 | CASSLSSGRWSGNEQFF | TGTGCCAGCAGTCTATCTAGCGGGAGATGGTCAGGCAATGAGCAGTTCTTC
NA | TRBJ1-2 | TRBV5-6 | NA | CASRSLQGNYGYTF | TGTGCCAGCAGGTCTCTTCAGGGAAACTATGGCTACACCTTC
NA | TRBJ1-3 | TRBV5-1 | TRBD1 | CASSLAGQGSGNTIYF | TGCGCCAGCAGCTTAGCCGGACAGGGATCCGGAAACACCATATATTTT
NA | TRBJ1-2 | TRBV3-1/TRBV3-2 | NA | CASSPPGVKGGYTF | TGTGCCAGCAGCCCCCCAGGGGTGAAGGGTGGCTACACCTTC
NA | TRBJ2-7 | TRBV6-1 | NA | CASSEAADNYEQYF | TGTGCCAGCAGTGAAGCCGCGGACAACTACGAGCAGTACTTC
NA | TRBJ1-1 | TRBV30 | TRBD1 | CAWGQGKVDTEAFF | TGTGCCTGGGGACAGGGGAAGGTGGACACTGAAGCTTTCTTT
NA | TRBJ2-3 | TRBV30 | TRBD2 | CAWVIASGSADTQYF | TGTGCCTGGGTAATAGCTAGCGGGAGCGCAGATACGCAGTATTTT
NA | TRBJ2-7 | TRBV10-2 | TRBD1 | CASRTGDVYEQYF | TGCGCCAGCAGGACAGGGGATGTGTACGAGCAGTACTTC
once | TRBJ1-1 | TRBV6-5 | NA | CASSYPGGNTEAFF | TGTGCCAGCAGTTACCCCGGAGGGAACACTGAAGCTTTCTTT
NA | TRBJ2-7 | TRBV27 | TRBD2 | CASRQLAGEQYF | TGTGCCAGCAGACAACTAGCGGGCGAGCAGTACTTC
NA | TRBJ1-3 | TRBV6-5 | NA | CASVTGSGNTIYF | TGTGCCAGCGTGACTGGCTCTGGAAACACCATATATTTT
NA | TRBJ1-2 | TRBV6-6 | NA | CASLITDGGGGYTF | TGTGCCAGCCTCATTACGGACGGCGGGGGCGGCTACACCTTC
NA | TRBJ1-5 | TRBV27 | NA | CASSVSVPVGNQPQHF | TGTGCCAGCAGTGTTTCCGTTCCGGTGGGCAATCAGCCCCAGCATTTT
NA | TRBJ2-2 | TRBV3-1/TRBV3-2 | NA | CASSLGRIRLTGELFF | TGTGCCAGCAGCCTCGGGAGAATTCGCCTCACCGGGGAGCTGTTTTTT
NA | TRBJ2-1 | TRBV5-4 | TRBD2 | CASSLALAGENEQFF | TGTGCCAGCAGCTTGGCACTAGCGGGAGAAAATGAGCAGTTCTTC
NA | TRBJ2-3 | TRBV19 | TRBD2 | CASTPGTSGTDTQYF | TGTGCCAGTACCCCCGGGACTAGCGGCACAGATACGCAGTATTTT
NA | TRBJ2-1 | TRBV6-5 | TRBD1 | CASSWTGDDEQFF | TGTGCCAGCAGTTGGACAGGGGATGATGAGCAGTTCTTC
NA | TRBJ2-7 | TRBV6-6 | NA | CASQQGNPNEQYF | TGTGCCAGTCAACAGGGTAATCCCAACGAGCAGTACTTC
NA | TRBJ1-2 | TRBV5-6 | TRBD1 | CASSFPGQGPNYGYTF | TGTGCCAGCAGCTTTCCGGGACAGGGCCCTAACTATGGCTACACCTTC
once | TRBJ1-4 | TRBV5-6 | NA | CASRPRGGEKLFF | TGTGCCAGCAGGCCACGGGGGGGTGAAAAACTGTTTTTT
NA | TRBJ1-1 | TRBV5-1 | NA | CASSLVAQNTEAFF | TGCGCCAGCAGCTTGGTGGCACAGAACACTGAAGCTTTCTTT
NA | TRBJ2-1 | TRBV3-1/TRBV3-2 | TRBD2 | CASSGGLAGTPSYNEQFF | TGTGCCAGCAGCGGGGGACTAGCGGGAACCCCCTCCTACAATGAGCAGTTCTTC
once | TRBJ2-3 | TRBV28 | TRBD2 | CASSLSAGFTDTQYF | TGTGCCAGCAGTTTATCAGCGGGATTCACAGATACGCAGTATTTT
NA | TRBJ1-2 | TRBV18 | NA | CASSPPGSYYGYTF | TGTGCCAGCTCACCGCCGGGGAGCTACTATGGCTACACCTTC
NA | TRBJ2-2 | TRBV7-2 | TRBD2 | CASSFGAGKVNTGELFF | TGTGCCAGCAGTTTTGGAGCGGGAAAAGTAAACACCGGGGAGCTGTTTTTT
NA | TRBJ2-5 | TRBV5-4 | NA | CASSFPGQEQETQYF | TGTGCCAGCAGCTTCCCCGGACAAGAACAAGAGACCCAGTACTTC
NA | TRBJ1-2 | TRBV7-9 | NA | CASSLVSIPNYGYTF | TGTGCCAGCAGCTTGGTGAGCATACCTAACTATGGCTACACCTTC
NA | TRBJ2-1 | TRBV3-1/TRBV3-2 | TRBD1 | CASSFRTGHNEQFF | TGTGCCAGCAGCTTTCGGACAGGGCACAATGAGCAGTTCTTC
NA | TRBJ2-3 | TRBV5-6 | TRBD1 | CASSLAGGDTQYF | TGTGCCAGCAGCTTGGCAGGGGGTGATACGCAGTATTTT
NA | TRBJ1-2 | TRBV2 | NA | CASGSNYGYTF | TGTGCCAGCGGTAGCAACTATGGCTACACCTTC
few | TRBJ1-5 | TRBV28 | TRBD1 | CASSGQGWGRDYQPQHF | TGTGCCAGCAGCGGACAGGGTTGGGGCCGGGATTATCAGCCCCAGCATTTT
NA | TRBJ1-3 | TRBV13 | NA | CASSLWKGLGNTIYF | TGTGCCAGCAGCTTATGGAAGGGGCTTGGAAACACCATATATTTT
NA | TRBJ2-3 | TRBV7-2 | TRBD2 | CASSFTSAPTDTQYF | TGTGCCAGCAGCTTTACTAGCGCCCCCACAGATACGCAGTATTTT
NA | TRBJ1-1 | TRBV6-5 | NA | CASSPAPRQKAFF | TGTGCCAGCAGCCCCGCCCCGCGACAGAAAGCTTTCTTT
NA | TRBJ1-5 | TRBV15 | NA | CATQTMSGNQPQHF | TGTGCCACCCAAACCATGTCGGGGAATCAGCCCCAGCATTTT
few | TRBJ2-7 | TRBV7-9 | TRBD2 | CASSQTGTSGEQYF | TGTGCCAGCAGCCAAACCGGGACTAGCGGCGAGCAGTACTTC
NA | TRBJ1-1 | TRBV6-2/TRBV6-3 | TRBD1 | CASSRTTGGYTEAFF | TGTGCCAGCAGCAGGACAACAGGGGGCTACACTGAAGCTTTCTTT
NA | TRBJ2-7 | TRBV9 | TRBD1 | CASSVGQGGYEQYF | TGTGCCAGCAGCGTCGGACAGGGGGGCTACGAGCAGTACTTC
NA | TRBJ2-7 | TRBV19 | TRBD2 | CASSIGGTYEQYF | TGTGCCAGTAGTATCGGGGGGACCTACGAGCAGTACTTC
NA | TRBJ2-3 | TRBV7-2 | NA | CASSLAQGTDTQYF | TGTGCCAGCAGCTTAGCCCAGGGCACAGATACGCAGTATTTT
once | TRBJ2-2 | TRBV2 | NA | CASSDGQTANTGELFF | TGTGCCAGCAGTGATGGACAGACTGCGAACACCGGGGAGCTGTTTTTT
NA | TRBJ1-1 | TRBV27 | NA | CASSSDSLNTEAFF | TGTGCCAGCAGTTCGGACAGCTTGAACACTGAAGCTTTCTTT
NA | TRBJ2-7 | TRBV4-3 | NA | CASSLRRARWDEQYF | TGCGCCAGCAGCCTTCGCCGCGCCAGGTGGGACGAGCAGTACTTC
NA | TRBJ2-1 | TRBV7-9 | TRBD1 | CASSGTGGDYNEQFF | TGTGCCAGCAGCGGGACAGGGGGCGACTACAATGAGCAGTTCTTC
NA | TRBJ2-5 | TRBV12-3/TRBV12-4 | TRBD2 | CASTFGGGETQYF | TGTGCCAGCACCTTCGGGGGGGGAGAGACCCAGTACTTC
NA | TRBJ1-2 | TRBV5-6 | NA | CASSRKSGTAGGYTF | TGTGCCAGCAGCAGAAAGAGCGGGACGGCCGGGGGCTACACCTTC
NA | TRBJ1-1 | TRBV28 | NA | CASTRLSGFIAFF | TGTGCCAGCACTCGTCTTTCAGGGTTTATAGCTTTCTTT
NA | TRBJ2-7 | TRBV9 | TRBD2 | CASTPAGSGSPFF | TGTGCCAGCACCCCCGCCGGTAGCGGGAGTCCCTTCTTC
NA | TRBJ1-3 | TRBV4-3 | TRBD1 | CASSQDPGQGELSGNTIYF | TGCGCCAGCAGCCAAGACCCGGGACAGGGGGAACTCTCTGGAAACACCATATATTTT
once | TRBJ2-3 | TRBV5-1 | NA | CASTRDTTDTQYF | TGCGCCAGCACCAGGGACACCACAGATACGCAGTATTTT
NA | TRBJ2-7 | TRBV27 | TRBD1 | CASSRQGLPYEQYF | TGTGCCAGCAGTAGACAGGGGTTACCCTACGAGCAGTACTTC
NA | TRBJ1-2 | TRBV29-1 | TRBD1 | CSVGGTGGSGYTF | TGCAGCGTGGGTGGGACAGGGGGCAGTGGCTACACCTTC
NA | TRBJ1-1 | TRBV19 | NA | CASRRGNTEAFF | TGTGCCTCCCGGCGGGGGAACACTGAAGCTTTCTTT
NA | TRBJ1-1 | TRBV19 | TRBD1 | CASSWDRANTEAFF | TGTGCCAGTAGTTGGGACAGGGCTAACACTGAAGCTTTCTTT